One and the same sample provided the 27 T cell receptor beta chains below, sequenced in a study of blood T cell repertoires in COVID-19. Only in-frame clones appear in the TCRdb table, and some are missing; sequencing was by immunoSEQ multiplex PCR. The sample has roughly 150,000 clones, roughly 93% seen once. Material for sequencing was peripheral blood. The receptor source for this set is a man younger than 30 with COVID-19, enrolled during active disease.

This chain connects TRBV7-8 to TRBJ1-2; D not resolved. The CDR3 totals 15 residues. Germline V gene data show CDR1 as SGHVS and CDR2 as FQNEAQ. Between the trimmed V and J ends, which lost 1 base and 0 bases, there was a span of 9 bases. The CDR3 spells CASSLGHRTNYGYTF. The CDR3 DNA reads as TGTGCCAGCAGCTTAGGGCACAGAACTAACTATGGCTACACCTTC.

V is TRBV11-3 and J is TRBJ2-6; 7 bases line up with TRBD2. Unmatched junction bases numbered 6, after V lost 4 bases and J lost 3 bases. Germline loops: CDR1 SGHNT, CDR2 YENEEA. This CDR3 spans 16 amino acids. CDR3 amino acids: CASSSRPGGGANVLTF. The DNA of the CDR3 is TGTGCCAGCAGCTCCAGACCGGGAGGTGGGGCCAACGTCCTGACTTTC.

This chain uses TRBV27 with TRBJ1-5; 9 bases are shared with TRBD1. CDR3 length equals 17 residues. Trimming took 3 bases from V and 5 from J; bases not matched to a gene: 11. Germline-derived CDR1 and CDR2 are MNHEY and SMNVEV (reference sequence). This CDR3 is CASSFVGDREFDQPQHF. The CDR3 DNA sequence: TGTGCCAGCAGTTTTGTGGGGGACAGGGAATTCGATCAGCCCCAGCATTTT.

The genes are TRBV13 and TRBJ1-4; D might be TRBD1 (5 bases). Germline V CDR1 and CDR2: PRHDT, FYEKMQ (reference sequence). There are 16 residues in the CDR3. Trimming removed 4 bases at V and 3 bases at J, with 15 bases between. As DNA, the CDR3 is TGTGCCAGCAGCTCCCCAGCGGGACGGTCTAATGAAAAACTGTTTTTT. Translating it yields CASSSPAGRSNEKLFF.

This chain connects TRBV7-3 to TRBJ2-2; TRBD2 agrees at 11 bases. The CDR3 is 19 amino acids. V trimming: 6 bases; J trimming: 6 bases; junction bases outside the gene matches: 18. Germline lookup yields CDR1 SGHTA and CDR2 FQGTGA. The CDR3 nucleotides are TGTGCCAGCAGTCCAACCCCACCCATCACTAGCGGGAGCGCCGGGGAGCTGTTTTTT. Translating it yields CASSPTPPITSGSAGELFF.

The chain couples TRBV18 to TRBJ2-7; 7 bases are a match to TRBD1. The V gene end was trimmed by 4 bases and the J gene end by 5 bases; junction bases not matched to a gene: 5. This CDR3 spans 13 amino acids. Germline CDR1 and CDR2: KGHSH and LQKENI. CDR3 in amino acids: CASSLRTGDEQYF. Written as DNA, the CDR3 is TGTGCCAGCTCACTCAGGACAGGCGACGAGCAGTACTTC.

The rearrangement uses TRBV28 and TRBJ1-5; D is perhaps TRBD1 (5 bases). V lost 6 bases and J lost 2, with 11 bases in between. The CDR3 loop spans 14 amino acids. The germline V gene encodes CDR1 MDHEN and CDR2 SYDVKM. CDR3: CASRPGLGNQPQHF. Here the CDR3 DNA reads TGTGCCAGCAGACCAGGGTTGGGCAATCAGCCCCAGCATTTT. Complete variable domain (other parts from reference TRBV28 and TRBJ1-5): DVKVTQSSRYLVKRTGEKVFLECVQDMDHENMFWYRQDPGLGLRLIYFSYDVKMKEKGDIPEGYSVSREKKERFSLILESASTNQTSMYLCASRPGLGNQPQHFGDGTRLSIL.

The CDR3 here is CASSQVADQETQYF. The CDR3 DNA reads TGTGCCAGCAGCCAAGTAGCGGACCAAGAGACCCAGTACTTC. The chain employs TRBV7-2 and TRBJ2-5; maybe TRBD2 (6 bases). Germline lookup yields CDR1 SGHTA and CDR2 FQGNSA. CDR3 size: 14 residues. The V end was cut by 5 bases, the J end by 0 bases, with 10 bases between. The full variable domain, its missing parts supplied by reference TRBV7-2 and TRBJ2-5, is GAGVSQSPSNKVTEKGKDVELRCDPISGHTALYWYRQSLGQGLEFLIYFQGNSAPDKSGLPSDRFSAERTGGSVSTLTIQRTQQEDSAVYLCASSQVADQETQYFGPGTRLLVL.

J is TRBJ2-7 and V is TRBV4-3, with 8 bases that match TRBD1. After removal of 0 bases from V and 5 bases from J, the junction contained 9 bases not matched to a gene. Germline CDR1 LGHNA, CDR2 YSLEER. The CDR3 covers 16 residues. The CDR3 coding sequence is TGCGCCAGCAGCCAAGATAAATTCGGACAGGGCGACGAGCAGTACTTC. Residues: CASSQDKFGQGDEQYF.

The V call is TRBV15, the J call TRBJ2-1; D perhaps matches TRBD1 (6 bases). Germline V CDR1 and CDR2: LNHNV, YYDKDF (reference sequence). V lost 0 bases, J lost 8 bases, and 14 bases lay in between. The CDR3 covers 15 residues. The CDR3 sequence is CATSRDWDIQYEQFF. The CDR3 region has the DNA TGTGCCACCAGCAGAGATTGGGACATACAATATGAGCAGTTCTTC.

The chain is built from TRBV15 and TRBJ2-7, with 12 positions matching TRBD1. This CDR3 has 15 residues. V was clipped by 4 bases and J by 6 bases; unmatched bases: 7. Germline CDR1 LNHNV, CDR2 YYDKDF (reference sequence). CDR3 nucleotide sequence: TGTGCCACCAGCATTTTCGGGACAGGGGGCGCCGAGCAGTACTTC. This gives the protein CATSIFGTGGAEQYF. The whole variable domain, filled in from reference TRBV15 and TRBJ2-7, reads DAMVIQNPRYQVTQFGKPVTLSCSQTLNHNVMYWYQQKSSQAPKLLFHYYDKDFNNEADTPDNFQSRRPNTSFCFLDIRSPGLGDTAMYLCATSIFGTGGAEQYFGPGTRLTVT.

The chain joins TRBV7-9 to TRBJ2-2; 8 nucleotides agree with TRBD1. V trimming: 5 bases; J trimming: 6 bases; junction bases outside the gene matches: 5. Per germline, CDR1 SEHNR and CDR2 FQNEAQ (reference sequence). The CDR3 totals 14 residues. The CDR3 is CASSRQGLAGELFF. CDR3 in DNA: TGTGCCAGCAGCCGACAGGGGTTAGCCGGGGAGCTGTTTTTT.

This chain links TRBV11-2 with TRBJ2-7; D is perhaps TRBD2 (6 bases). The CDR3 is made up of 15 amino acids. Deletions cut 1 base from V and 2 bases from J, with 12 bases between. Germline assignment: CDR1 SGHAT and CDR2 FQNNGV. The CDR3 spells CASSLGAGSAYEQYF. Here the CDR3 DNA reads TGTGCCAGCAGCTTAGGAGCGGGTTCAGCCTACGAGCAGTACTTC.

The chain's CDR3 is CASVPSRGAHNIQYF. As DNA, the CDR3 is TGTGCCAGCGTCCCCAGTCGGGGGGCCCATAACATTCAGTACTTC. V usage is TRBV7-2 and J usage is TRBJ2-4; perhaps TRBD2 as D (7 bases). The CDR3 totals 15 residues. From germline, CDR1 is SGHTA and CDR2 FQGNSA. The ends were cut back, 8 bases at V and 7 bases at J, with 21 bases in the middle.

This chain links TRBV5-1 with TRBJ2-1; TRBD1 might be the D (5 bases). V shed 6 bases and J shed 8 bases, with 9 bases lying between them. This CDR3 contains 11 residues. Germline values: CDR1 SGHRS, CDR2 YFSETQ. This CDR3 is CASTNRYEQFF. The CDR3 nucleotides read TGCGCCAGCACAAACAGGTATGAGCAGTTCTTC.

The rearrangement uses TRBV11-2 and TRBJ1-1; 7 nucleotides line up with TRBD1. CDR1 and CDR2 from the germline V gene are SGHAT and FQNNGV. This CDR3 region has 16 residues. V shed 1 base, J shed 5 bases, and the junction held 10 bases outside the gene matches. The CDR3 here is CASSLVPTGSGTEAFF. The CDR3 coding sequence is TGTGCCAGCAGCTTAGTCCCGACAGGGTCTGGGACTGAAGCTTTCTTT.

The genes are TRBV7-2 and TRBJ1-1, with unresolved D. V was pared by 8 bases and J by 0 bases, with 10 bases between. This CDR3 comprises 13 residues. Germline-derived CDR1 and CDR2 are SGHTA and FQGNSA. DNA for the CDR3: TGTGCCAGCTTCATGGCGGTGAACACTGAAGCTTTCTTT. It codes for CASFMAVNTEAFF.

The rearrangement links TRBV7-2 to TRBJ2-7, with 7 bases lining up with TRBD2. V lost 5 bases and J lost 3; bases outside the gene matches: 4. Germline assignment: CDR1 SGHTA and CDR2 FQGNSA. CDR3 length: 13 residues. In DNA form, the CDR3 reads TGTGCCAGCAGCCCCGGACTAGACTACGAGCAGTACTTC. This codes for CASSPGLDYEQYF.

The genes are TRBV19 and TRBJ2-7; TRBD2 agrees at 14 bases. V shed 6 bases and J 4 bases; nucleotides not matched to a gene: 5. The CDR3 runs 15 residues. Per the germline V gene, CDR1 is LNHDA and CDR2 is SQIVND (reference sequence). The CDR3 protein is CASRTGTSGSYEQYF. The CDR3 region has the DNA TGTGCCAGTAGAACTGGGACTAGCGGGAGTTACGAGCAGTACTTC.

The V gene is TRBV2, the J gene TRBJ2-1; a possible D gene is TRBD2 (6 bases). CDR3 length equals 14 residues. Trimming took 2 bases from V and 2 from J, leaving 7 bases between them. Germline V CDR1 and CDR2: SNHLY, FYNNEI. The CDR3 coding sequence is TGTGCCAGCAGTGAACCTAGCGCCTACAATGAGCAGTTCTTC. This sequence encodes CASSEPSAYNEQFF.

CDR3 DNA: TGTGCCAGCAGCTTAGGGTACCCCGTGGCCAGGCCTTTAGTTGAGCAGTACTTC. Protein sequence: CASSLGYPVARPLVEQYF. The rearrangement joins TRBV7-2 to TRBJ2-7; D is ambiguous. V was trimmed by 1 base and J by 7 bases, leaving 26 bases between them. Germline values: CDR1 SGHTA, CDR2 FQGNSA. This CDR3 has 18 amino acids.

V and J are TRBV7-2 and TRBJ1-1; 9 bases align to TRBD1. V lost 5 bases to trimming and J lost 4 bases; unmatched junction nucleotides: 11. There are 16 residues in the CDR3. Germline V gene lookup returns CDR1 SGHTA and CDR2 FQGNSA. The CDR3 DNA reads as TGTGCCAGCAGCGAGACCGGGACAGGGAGGGGCACTGAAGCTTTCTTT. Its translation is CASSETGTGRGTEAFF. Variable domain in full (rest from reference TRBV7-2 and TRBJ1-1): GAGVSQSPSNKVTEKGKDVELRCDPISGHTALYWYRQSLGQGLEFLIYFQGNSAPDKSGLPSDRFSAERTGGSVSTLTIQRTQQEDSAVYLCASSETGTGRGTEAFFGQGTRLTVV.

The chain carries TRBV27 and TRBJ1-5; 8 nucleotides match TRBD1. In germline, CDR1 is MNHEY, CDR2 SMNVEV (reference sequence). J was trimmed by 5 bases and V by 5 bases; bases with no gene match: 17. This CDR3 region has 18 residues. CDR3 protein: CASSPYLSGTGIDQPQHF. Written as DNA, the CDR3 is TGTGCCAGCAGTCCTTACCTTTCCGGGACAGGCATTGATCAGCCCCAGCATTTT.

The chain couples TRBV5-1 to TRBJ1-1; 8 bases align to TRBD1. V shed 5 bases, J shed 5 bases, and the junction held 2 bases outside the gene matches. The germline V gene has CDR1 SGHRS and CDR2 YFSETQ. CDR3 length: 12 amino acids. The CDR3 sequence: CASRQGVTEAFF. As DNA, the CDR3 is TGCGCCAGCAGACAGGGGGTTACTGAAGCTTTCTTT.

J is TRBJ1-2 and V is TRBV28, with a possible D match to TRBD1 (5 bases). Germline V CDR1 and CDR2: MDHEN, SYDVKM. V was shortened by 6 bases and J by 3 bases, with 14 bases between the two germline ends. CDR3 length equals 14 residues. CDR3 residues: CASSPVTVDYGYTF. CDR3 DNA: TGTGCCAGCAGCCCAGTGACAGTCGACTATGGCTACACCTTC.

The chain recombines TRBV7-3 with TRBJ1-1; perhaps TRBD1 as D (5 bases). This CDR3 has 14 residues. Germline loops: CDR1 SGHTA, CDR2 FQGTGA. Trimming removed 4 bases from V and 0 bases from J, with 9 bases in between. This chain's CDR3 is CASSSDIVNTEAFF. The CDR3 nucleotides are TGTGCCAGCAGCTCGGACATAGTGAACACTGAAGCTTTCTTT.

The gene calls are TRBV11-2 and TRBJ2-7, with 8 bases fitting TRBD2. The V gene end was trimmed by 5 bases and the J gene end by 4 bases; junction bases not matched to a gene: 13. Germline assignment: CDR1 SGHAT and CDR2 FQNNGV. There are 16 residues in the CDR3. CDR3 in DNA: TGTGCCAGCAGCCCCGGTCACGGGAGGGCCAGGTACGAGCAGTACTTC. As protein: CASSPGHGRARYEQYF.